This passage covers 21 T cell receptor beta chains from one sample sequenced in a study of technical replicates of blood from a few donors (dated by TCRdb to the late 2010s). The method was the immunoSEQ multiplex PCR assay. Drawn from immuneACCESS, this table holds only the in-frame rearrangements with V and J called that TCRdb kept. Clones are partly lost; checked studies trace under half to an unresolved V gene and leave the rest unexplained. The sample table shows about 82,000 clones, and roughly 93% are seen once. Of the sample, about 0.4% is held by the ten largest clones. Material for sequencing was T cells isolated from PBMCs. The receptors were gathered from a human donor in good health.

This clone was observed a single time. The genes are TRBV29-1 and TRBJ2-3, with TRBD2 matching 8 bases. Germline-derived CDR1 and CDR2 are SQVTM and ANQGSEA. The length of the CDR3 is 15 residues. V lost 3 bases to trimming and J lost 1 base; unmatched junction nucleotides: 6. The CDR3 region has the DNA TGCAGCGTTGACAGCGAGACTAGCGGCACAGATACGCAGTATTTT. It specifies CSVDSETSGTDTQYF.

The chain links TRBV27 to TRBJ2-1, with 9 bases matching TRBD2. This CDR3 has 16 residues. CDR1 and CDR2 from the germline V gene are MNHEY and SMNVEV (reference sequence). Trimming at V came to 7 bases and at J to 8 bases, leaving 15 bases not matched to a gene. The CDR3 here is CASTRKGLARRDEQFF. The CDR3 nucleotides are TGTGCCAGCACCCGAAAAGGACTAGCGCGTAGGGATGAGCAGTTCTTC.

The CDR3 reads CASSSQGQTYNEQFF. The CDR3 nucleotides read TGTGCCAGCAGCTCACAAGGACAGACCTACAATGAGCAGTTCTTC. The chain couples TRBV9 to TRBJ2-1, with D possibly being TRBD1 (6 bases). V lost 4 bases to trimming and J lost 2 bases, with 13 bases between them. The germline gives CDR1 SGDLS, CDR2 YYNGEE. This CDR3 region has 15 residues.

The chain joins TRBV7-2 to TRBJ1-2; 10 bases are a match to TRBD1. Germline V gene lookup returns CDR1 SGHTA and CDR2 FQGNSA. V trimming: 3 bases; J trimming: 0 bases; junction bases outside the gene matches: 1. The CDR3 has 15 amino acids. This chain's CDR3 is CASSFGQGANYGYTF. The CDR3 nucleotides read TGTGCCAGCAGCTTCGGACAGGGGGCTAACTATGGCTACACCTTC.

The chain recombines TRBV6-5 with TRBJ2-1, with TRBD2 matching over 12 bases. The length of the CDR3 is 16 residues. CDR1 MNHEY and CDR2 SVGAGI come from the germline V gene. Losses at the gene ends were 2 bases for V and 9 bases for J; bases not matched to a gene: 8. The chain's CDR3 is CASSYINGLAGIEQFF. CDR3 DNA sequence: TGTGCCAGCAGTTACATCAACGGACTAGCGGGAATTGAGCAGTTCTTC.

This clone was observed once. The rearrangement links TRBV11-3 to TRBJ2-1, with D possibly being TRBD2 (5 bases). The germline V gene has CDR1 SGHNT and CDR2 YENEEA. This CDR3 has 13 residues. V shed 5 bases and J shed 7 bases, with 12 bases lying between them. The CDR3 coding sequence is TGTGCCAGCAGCGGCGAGGGCTGGAATGAGCAGTTCTTC. Amino acid sequence: CASSGEGWNEQFF. The whole variable domain, filled in from reference TRBV11-3 and TRBJ2-1, reads EAGVVQSPRYKIIEKKQPVAFWCNPISGHNTLYWYLQNLGQGPELLIRYENEEAVDDSQLPKDRFSAERLKGVDSTLKIQPAELGDSAVYLCASSGEGWNEQFFGPGTRLTVL.

J is TRBJ2-7 and V is TRBV29-1, with 9 bases matching TRBD1. CDR3 length: 14 residues. The J segment lost 5 bases and the V segment lost 1 base, leaving 6 bases of the junction unmatched. The germline V gene encodes CDR1 SQVTM and CDR2 ANQGSEA. The CDR3 nucleotides read TGCAGCGTTGAAGGTGGGACAGGGCCCCACGAGCAGTACTTC. Its protein is CSVEGGTGPHEQYF.

The V and J genes are TRBV28 and TRBJ2-7, with D unclear. Germline V gene sequence: CDR1 MDHEN, CDR2 SYDVKM. Trimming stripped 6 bases from V and 4 bases from J, with 7 bases between. The CDR3 extends over 11 amino acids. The CDR3 here is CASSRRYEQYF. CDR3 DNA sequence: TGTGCCAGCAGCCGCCGGTACGAGCAGTACTTC.

CDR3 sequence reads: CASSEREDGYSNEQFF. The CDR3 DNA sequence: TGTGCCAGCAGTGAAAGGGAGGACGGGTACTCCAATGAGCAGTTCTTC. The rearrangement joins TRBV6-1 to TRBJ2-1; D perhaps matches TRBD2 (6 bases). CDR1 and CDR2 from the germline V gene are MNHNS and SASEGT. The CDR3 length is 16 residues. V lost 2 bases and J lost 6, with 17 bases in between.

The rearrangement joins TRBV6-1 to TRBJ2-6; a possible D gene is TRBD1 (6 bases). This CDR3 has 14 amino acids. Germline values: CDR1 MNHNS, CDR2 SASEGT. V dropped 7 bases and J dropped 4 bases, with 11 bases sitting between them. The CDR3 region is CASMHRAGANVLTF. The CDR3 nucleotides are TGTGCCAGCATGCACAGGGCAGGGGCCAACGTCCTGACTTTC.

The rearrangement joins TRBV4-1 to TRBJ2-1; tentatively, D is TRBD2 (6 bases). V was cut by 0 bases and J by 4 bases, with 16 bases left in between. Germline loops: CDR1 MGHRA, CDR2 YSYEKL. CDR3 length: 17 residues. CDR3 DNA: TGCGCCAGCAGCCAAGATCTTACGGGAGTTTTTTACAATGAGCAGTTCTTC. As protein: CASSQDLTGVFYNEQFF.

This chain links TRBV15 with TRBJ2-5; 9 bases align to TRBD1. This CDR3 has 14 amino acids. CDR1 is LNHNV, CDR2 YYDKDF, per germline (reference sequence). J was trimmed by 6 bases and V by 5 bases; bases with no gene match: 7. CDR3 bases: TGTGCCACCAGCCCGAGGACAGGGGCTCAGACCCAGTACTTC. This encodes CATSPRTGAQTQYF.

A note on this clone: One end of the junction fails to match germline, which may point to a read error. The CDR3 here is CAISDRDSSNQGSPHF. The CDR3 region has the DNA TGTGCCATCAGTGACCGGGACAGTTCGAACCAGGGTTCCCCTCATTTT. This chain joins TRBV10-3 and TRBJ1-1; 7 bases agree with TRBD1. CDR1 and CDR2 (germline): ENHRY, SYGVKD. The CDR3 length is 16 residues.

The rearrangement uses TRBV19 and TRBJ2-7, with TRBD2 as a possible D gene (6 bases). V shed 3 bases and J shed 6 bases, with 6 bases lying between them. This CDR3 has 11 residues. CDR1 and CDR2 from the germline V gene are LNHDA and SQIVND (reference sequence). CDR3 coding DNA: TGTGCCAGTAGTATTAGCGGCGAGCAGTACTTC. Translation gives CASSISGEQYF. The whole variable domain, remainder taken from reference TRBV19 and TRBJ2-7, is DGGITQSPKYLFRKEGQNVTLSCEQNLNHDAMYWYRQDPGQGLRLIYYSQIVNDFQKGDIAEGYSVSREKKESFPLTVTSAQKNPTAFYLCASSISGEQYFGPGTRLTVT.

Notes on this clone: The junction differs from germline at one of its ends, possibly a read error. The gene calls are TRBV7-7 and TRBJ2-3, with D possibly called TRBD1 or TRBD2 (5 bases each). This CDR3 is built from 18 residues. Looked up from germline, CDR1 is SSHAT and CDR2 is FNYEAQ (reference sequence). The CDR3 DNA sequence: TGTGCTAGCAGCTTAGCGATCATGGACACCGTTAACACAGATACGCAGTATTTT. This gives the protein CASSLAIMDTVNTDTQYF.

J is TRBJ2-2 and V is TRBV7-2; 10 bases fit TRBD2. This CDR3 has 17 residues. V shed 4 bases and J 6 bases; nucleotides not matched to a gene: 11. Germline CDR1 is SGHTA and CDR2 is FQGNSA. CDR3 coding DNA: TGTGCCAGCAGCTACCTCCTTAGCGGGAGGAATCCCGGGGAGCTGTTTTTT. Translating gives CASSYLLSGRNPGELFF.

Only one count was recorded for this clone. This CDR3 reads CASRTSGGASNQPQHF. CDR3 in DNA: TGTGCCAGCCGAACATCTGGAGGGGCTAGCAATCAGCCCCAGCATTTT. This sequence joins TRBV2 and TRBJ1-5; D possibly corresponds to TRBD1 (5 bases). This CDR3 region has 16 residues. Germline V gene data show CDR1 as SNHLY and CDR2 as FYNNEI. Trimming took 8 bases from V and 0 from J, leaving 17 bases between them.

The gene calls are TRBV19 and TRBJ1-1; D remains unclear. The V gene's germline CDR1 is LNHDA and CDR2 SQIVND (reference sequence). There are 15 residues in the CDR3. V shed 3 bases and J shed 0 bases, with 11 bases lying between them. Here the CDR3 reads CASSISAGLNTEAFF. CDR3 coding DNA: TGTGCCAGTAGTATTTCGGCAGGTTTGAACACTGAAGCTTTCTTT. Full variable domain (outside the CDR3, taken from reference TRBV19 and TRBJ1-1): DGGITQSPKYLFRKEGQNVTLSCEQNLNHDAMYWYRQDPGQGLRLIYYSQIVNDFQKGDIAEGYSVSREKKESFPLTVTSAQKNPTAFYLCASSISAGLNTEAFFGQGTRLTVV.

The genes are TRBV10-2 and TRBJ2-5; D gene uncertain. V lost 5 bases and J 3 bases, leaving 16 bases between the germline ends. Looked up from germline, CDR1 is WSHSY and CDR2 is SAAADI. CDR3 length equals 15 residues. The CDR3 nucleotides are TGCGCCAGCAGTCCTTCAGGTTCTCCAAAAGAGACCCAGTACTTC. It codes for CASSPSGSPKETQYF.

The V and J genes are TRBV5-4 and TRBJ2-1; D unclear. Trimming left V 2 bases short and J 4 bases short, with 4 bases between. Germline-derived CDR1 and CDR2 are SGHNT and YYREEE (reference sequence). The CDR3 is 12 residues long. CDR3 region: CASSFSYNEQFF. CDR3 nucleotide sequence: TGTGCCAGCAGCTTTTCTTACAATGAGCAGTTCTTC.

The chain recombines TRBV19 with TRBJ1-4; D not resolved. V lost 5 bases and J 8 bases, leaving 9 bases between the germline ends. This CDR3 region has 12 residues. Germline V CDR1 and CDR2: LNHDA, SQIVND (reference sequence). CDR3 amino acids: CASSPSEEKLFF. In nucleotides, the CDR3 is TGTGCCAGTAGTCCATCGGAGGAAAAACTGTTTTTT. Full variable domain (rest looked up from reference TRBV19 and TRBJ1-4): DGGITQSPKYLFRKEGQNVTLSCEQNLNHDAMYWYRQDPGQGLRLIYYSQIVNDFQKGDIAEGYSVSREKKESFPLTVTSAQKNPTAFYLCASSPSEEKLFFGSGTQLSVL.